This is a list of T cell receptor beta chains from one sample in a study of T cells in Graves' hyperthyroidism and ophthalmopathy. TCRdb re-called the multiplex PCR reads through MiXCR, storing one row per CDR3 protein. Of more than 300,000 distinct CDR3 sequences listed, about a sixth are singletons. The source material was blood. These receptors all stem from a woman aged 30 to 39 with Graves' hyperthyroidism that later progressed to Graves' ophthalmopathy. Each CDR3 is given with its conserved first and last residue. D genes are given only for firm matches. Size is omitted from some rows. Given values are once, few, many or a class for expanded clones.

len,j_gene,d_gene,v_gene,abundance,CDR3aa,CDR3nt
20,TRBJ2-1,TRBD1,TRBV6-1,few,CASSHPPLTGDPIDYNEQFF,TGTGCCAGCAGTCACCCCCCGTTGACAGGGGATCCAATCGATTACAATGAGCAGTTCTTC
12,TRBJ2-1,.,TRBV7-9,many,CASNPVSNEQFF,TGTGCCAGCAACCCAGTCTCGAATGAGCAGTTCTTC
14,TRBJ1-1,.,TRBV7-2,.,CASSSGRGNTEAFF,TGTGCCAGCAGCTCGGGACGGGGGAACACTGAAGCTTTCTTT
14,TRBJ2-4,.,TRBV12-3/TRBV12-4,many,CASSSRDTKNIQYF,TGTGCCAGCAGTTCCAGGGATACCAAAAACATTCAGTACTTC
14,TRBJ1-1,.,TRBV7-8,many,CASSPRLGDTEAFF,TGTGCCAGCAGCCCCCGGCTGGGGGACACTGAAGCTTTCTTT
17,TRBJ2-3,TRBD2,TRBV7-2,few,CASSFRLAGGSTDTQYF,TGTGCCAGCAGCTTCCGACTAGCGGGCGGTAGCACAGATACGCAGTATTTT
15,TRBJ2-2,.,TRBV7-9,few,CASSQRWGNTGELFF,TGTGCCAGCAGCCAGAGGTGGGGGAACACCGGGGAGCTGTTTTTT
15,TRBJ1-6,.,TRBV28,few,CASSFPRVYNSPLHF,TGTGCCAGCTCATTCCCTCGGGTATATAATTCACCCCTCCACTTT
12,TRBJ1-5,.,TRBV20-1,many,CSAREPGQPQHF,TGCAGTGCTAGAGAACCAGGACAGCCCCAGCATTTT
17,TRBJ2-1,.,TRBV4-1,.,CASSQDLTSPTYNEQFF,TGCGCCAGCAGCCAAGATTTAACCAGCCCTACCTACAATGAGCAGTTCTTC
16,TRBJ2-2,TRBD1,TRBV11-2,.,CASSLEQGGNTGELFF,TGTGCCAGCAGCTTAGAACAAGGGGGCAACACCGGGGAGCTGTTTTTT
13,TRBJ1-5,.,TRBV28,many,CASSLYQGQPQHF,TGTGCCAGCAGTTTATATCAGGGCCAGCCCCAGCATTTT
15,TRBJ2-2,.,TRBV28,many,CASSLEDSNTGELFF,TGTGCCAGCAGTTTAGAAGACAGTAACACCGGGGAGCTGTTTTTT
13,TRBJ1-1,TRBD1,TRBV7-9,.,CASSQQGGTEAFF,TGTGCCAGCAGCCAACAGGGGGGCACTGAAGCTTTCTTT
17,TRBJ2-1,TRBD2,TRBV7-9,many,CASSLWDSGFPNNEQFF,TGTGCCAGCAGCTTATGGGATAGCGGGTTCCCTAACAATGAGCAGTTCTTC
14,TRBJ1-2,.,TRBV5-1,many,CASSIRVGVYGYTF,TGCGCCAGCAGCATCCGTGTGGGGGTCTATGGCTACACCTTC
14,TRBJ2-3,.,TRBV29-1,.,CSVERPEVYDTQYF,TGCAGCGTCGAACGGCCTGAGGTGTACGATACGCAGTATTTT
20,TRBJ2-3,TRBD2,TRBV20-1,.,CSAGAWASGRAYATPWTQYF,TGCAGTGCCGGCGCTTGGGCTAGCGGGAGGGCCTACGCGACCCCATGGACGCAGTATTTT
16,TRBJ2-1,TRBD2,TRBV11-3,.,CASIEKGLQAYNEQFF,TGTGCCAGCATCGAAAAGGGACTACAAGCCTACAATGAGCAGTTCTTC
12,TRBJ2-3,.,TRBV28,many,CASGGPTDTQYF,TGTGCCAGCGGGGGTCCCACAGATACGCAGTATTTT
15,TRBJ2-5,.,TRBV7-2,many,CASSVGGSSVATQYF,TGTGCCAGCAGCGTGGGTGGCAGCAGCGTGGCGACCCAGTACTTC
13,TRBJ2-1,.,TRBV10-3,many,CAISESQNNEQFF,TGTGCCATCAGTGAGTCTCAGAACAATGAGCAGTTCTTC
15,TRBJ1-6,.,TRBV28,many,CASTAGSMLISPLHF,TGTGCCAGCACTGCAGGGAGTATGTTAATTTCACCCCTCCACTTT
15,TRBJ2-5,.,TRBV9,.,CASSPQMAHQETQYF,TGTGCCAGCAGCCCCCAGATGGCGCACCAAGAGACCCAGTACTTC
17,TRBJ2-5,.,TRBV3-1,many,CASSQEAGTITQETQYF,TGTGCCAGCAGCCAAGAGGCTGGGACAATTACGCAAGAGACCCAGTACTTC
14,TRBJ2-1,.,TRBV10-3,many,CAISESNGGGEQFF,TGTGCCATCAGTGAGTCAAACGGGGGCGGTGAGCAGTTCTTC
15,TRBJ2-1,.,TRBV27,many,CASSSVPLSYNEQFF,TGTGCCAGCAGTTCGGTACCACTCTCCTACAATGAGCAGTTCTTC
15,TRBJ1-1,.,TRBV9,.,CASSVGGGSNTEAFF,TGTGCCAGCAGCGTAGGTGGTGGTTCGAACACTGAAGCTTTCTTT
17,TRBJ2-5,TRBD2,TRBV20-1,.,CSASPKGLAIFYETQYF,TGCAGTGCCAGCCCCAAGGGACTAGCGATATTCTACGAGACCCAGTACTTC
12,TRBJ1-1,.,TRBV20-1,.,CSASQGNTEGFF,TGCAGTGCTTCCCAGGGGAACACTGAAGGTTTCTTT
15,TRBJ1-1,.,TRBV12-3/TRBV12-4,many,CASNSPMGGVAEAFF,TGTGCCAGCAATTCTCCAATGGGGGGTGTGGCTGAAGCTTTCTTT
14,TRBJ1-3,.,TRBV6-1,many,CASSRGSSGNTIYF,TGTGCCAGCAGTAGAGGTTCCTCTGGAAACACCATATATTTT
15,TRBJ2-1,TRBD2,TRBV27,many,CASSLGTSGYNEQFF,TGTGCCAGCAGTTTAGGGACTAGCGGATACAATGAGCAGTTCTTC
16,TRBJ1-1,.,TRBV11-1,many,CASSTITGRRYTEAFF,TGTGCCAGCAGCACAATCACAGGGAGAAGGTACACTGAAGCTTTCTTT
15,TRBJ2-1,.,TRBV9,many,CASSVDPSMGYEQFF,TGTGCCAGCAGCGTCGACCCTTCAATGGGCTATGAGCAGTTCTTC
14,TRBJ2-7,.,TRBV28,many,CASSFQGSSYEQYF,TGTGCCAGCAGTTTCCAGGGGAGCTCCTACGAGCAGTACTTC
15,TRBJ2-7,.,TRBV12-3/TRBV12-4,.,CASTNDRSRGAEQYF,TGTGCCAGCACCAACGACCGTTCCCGAGGTGCGGAGCAGTACTTC
14,TRBJ1-2,.,TRBV7-8,many,CASSLSGAFYGYTF,TGTGCCAGCAGCTTAAGTGGGGCTTTCTATGGCTACACCTTC
16,TRBJ1-1,.,TRBV6-6,.,CASSYSGGFHHTEAFF,TGTGCCAGCAGTTACTCGGGGGGCTTTCATCACACTGAAGCTTTCTTT
16,TRBJ2-1,.,TRBV30,.,CAWREPRGVLYNEQFF,TGTGCCTGGCGCGAACCCAGGGGGGTGCTCTACAATGAGCAGTTCTTC
15,TRBJ2-1,.,TRBV4-1,.,CASSHTEDSYNEQFF,TGCGCCAGCAGCCATACCGAGGACAGCTACAATGAGCAGTTCTTC
15,TRBJ1-6,.,TRBV3-1,.,CVSSQSRLYNSPLPF,TGTGTCAGCAGCCAATCACGGCTATATAATTCACCCCTCCCCTTT
16,TRBJ2-1,.,TRBV18,many,CASSPRGAGTFNEQFF,TGTGCCAGCTCACCACGGGGCGCCGGGACCTTCAATGAGCAGTTCTTC
14,TRBJ2-1,TRBD1,TRBV7-9,many,CASSLGPGGTEQFF,TGTGCCAGCAGCCTCGGGCCAGGGGGCACTGAGCAGTTCTTC
16,TRBJ2-7,.,TRBV6-1,many,CASSELRRGERREQYF,TGTGCCAGCAGTGAATTGCGCAGGGGGGAGAGGCGCGAGCAGTACTTC
13,TRBJ2-5,TRBD1,TRBV2,many,CASSHDREETQYF,TGTGCCAGCAGTCATGACAGGGAAGAGACCCAGTACTTC
13,TRBJ1-1,.,TRBV29-1,.,CSVEIASNTEAFF,TGCAGCGTTGAAATCGCCAGTAACACTGAAGCTTTCTTT
16,TRBJ2-2,TRBD2,TRBV5-6,.,CASSPTGGTDTGELFF,TGTGCCAGCAGCCCAACGGGGGGTACGGACACCGGGGAGCTGTTTTTT
15,TRBJ2-1,TRBD1,TRBV27,many,CASSQGTEAYNEQFF,TGTGCCAGCAGTCAAGGGACAGAAGCCTACAATGAGCAGTTCTTC
13,TRBJ1-3,.,TRBV11-2,many,CASSLQGPNTIYF,TGTGCCAGCAGCTTACAGGGCCCAAACACCATATATTTT